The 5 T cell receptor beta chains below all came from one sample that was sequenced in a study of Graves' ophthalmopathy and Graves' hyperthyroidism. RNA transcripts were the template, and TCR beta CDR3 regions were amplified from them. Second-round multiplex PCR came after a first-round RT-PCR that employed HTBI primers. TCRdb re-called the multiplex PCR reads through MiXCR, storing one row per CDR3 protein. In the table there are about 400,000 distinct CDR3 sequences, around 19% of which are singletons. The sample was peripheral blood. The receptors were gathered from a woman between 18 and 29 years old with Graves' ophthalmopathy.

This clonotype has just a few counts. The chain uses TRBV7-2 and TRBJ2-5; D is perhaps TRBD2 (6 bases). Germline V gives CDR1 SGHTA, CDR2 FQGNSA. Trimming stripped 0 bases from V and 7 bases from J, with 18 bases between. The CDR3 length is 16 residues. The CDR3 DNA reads TGTGCCAGCAGCTTAGCGCTTTCCGGGACTCGCACGACCCAGTACTTC. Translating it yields CASSLALSGTRTTQYF.

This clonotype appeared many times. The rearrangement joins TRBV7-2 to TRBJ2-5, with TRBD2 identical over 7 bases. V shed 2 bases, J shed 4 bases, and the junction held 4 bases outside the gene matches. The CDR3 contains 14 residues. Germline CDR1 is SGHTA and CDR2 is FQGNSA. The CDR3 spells CASSLWGLRETQYF. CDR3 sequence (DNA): TGTGCCAGCAGCTTATGGGGACTACGAGAGACCCAGTACTTC.

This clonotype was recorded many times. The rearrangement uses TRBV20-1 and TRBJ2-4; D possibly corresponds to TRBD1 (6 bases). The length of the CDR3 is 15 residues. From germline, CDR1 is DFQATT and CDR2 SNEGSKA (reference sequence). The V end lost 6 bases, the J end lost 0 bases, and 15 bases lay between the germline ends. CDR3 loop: CSAEGRGLAKNIQYF. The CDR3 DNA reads TGCAGTGCCGAGGGCAGGGGCTTAGCCAAAAACATTCAGTACTTC.

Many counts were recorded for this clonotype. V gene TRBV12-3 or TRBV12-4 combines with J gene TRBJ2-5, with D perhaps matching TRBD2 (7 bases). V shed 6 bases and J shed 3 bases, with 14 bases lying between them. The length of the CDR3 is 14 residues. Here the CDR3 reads CASRERGGKETQYF. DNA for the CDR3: TGTGCCAGCAGAGAGAGGGGGGGGAAAGAGACCCAGTACTTC.

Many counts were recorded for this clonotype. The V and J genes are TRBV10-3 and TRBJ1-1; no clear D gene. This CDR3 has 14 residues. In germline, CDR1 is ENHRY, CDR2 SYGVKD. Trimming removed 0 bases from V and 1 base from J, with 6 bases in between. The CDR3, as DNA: TGTGCCATCAGTGAGTCTCAGAAGAACACTGAAGCTTTCTTT. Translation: CAISESQKNTEAFF.